One T cell receptor beta chain is described in this entry. This clonotype has at least ten counts. Its recognized antigen is unknown. No qualities accompany the bases; no much larger clone lies one base away. Profiling of TCR beta VDJ combinations and CDR3 sequences used genomic DNA as the template. TCR repertoire sequencing was run on an Illumina HiSeq 2000. Regarding the original processing steps: Repertoires were assessed using TRBV/TRBJ rearrangement plots, CDR3 size and DJ length profiles, and Simpson's diversity index. The most abundant DNA sequence in the deep sequencing data was defined as the immunodominant clone. CDR3 amino acid sequences were checked for sharing between subjects and were compared against published repertoires and the VDJdb database. The public reads were quality trimmed at Q25 with fastp and then assembled into clones with MiXCR by TCRdb, keeping productive beta chains. Each record represents a unique CDR3 protein, reported with the most common genes and DNA among its rows. TCRdb's processing, not the authors', yielded these V and J calls. For this sample there are some 140,000 distinct CDR3 sequences; more than 35% appear just once. Almost 8.5% of the sample is held by the ten biggest clonotypes.

This sample was taken from a study of CD8+CD57+ T cells in acquired aplastic anemia (dated by TCRdb to the late 2010s). In terms of the full investigation: A mean of about 3 ug of DNA, ranging from roughly 0.19 to 27.4 ug, was extracted from sorted CD4+ and CD8+ cells. An average of roughly 10 million reads for CD4+ cells and 11 million or so reads for CD8+ cells was obtained from healthy donor samples. General study outcomes and caveats: Between patients and healthy controls, no significant difference in CD8+ Simpson's diversity was found (P=0.060). About 29 CD8+ CDR3 sequences were found to be shared between patients and controls, but these sequences appeared to be highly expressed in patients and within the immunodominant clones of the patients.

The study deep-sequenced TCR repertoires of sorted CD4+ and CD8+ blood T cells from severe aplastic anemia patients and healthy subjects. Ficoll-Paque density gradient centrifugation was used to isolate peripheral blood mononuclear cells. Before DNA was extracted, CD4+ and CD8+ T cells were sorted using either FACS or magnetic beads. The receptor was derived from a human donor in good health, serving as a control. The specimen was sorted CD4+, CD8+, or CD8+CD57+ T cells (not recorded which) from PBMCs.

CDR3 sequence: CASSPPTSGGPKTQYF. In nucleotide form, the sequence is TGTGCCAGCAGCCCGCCGACTAGCGGGGGGCCCAAGACCCAGTACTTC. The rearrangement combines TRBV7-8 with TRBJ2-5; 13 nucleotides in the junction match TRBD2. The CDR3 contains 16 residues, cysteine and phenylalanine counted. Only the CDR3 portion is preserved as DNA: 48 bases, with reading frame beginning at the first base. From the germline V gene, CDR1 is SGHVS and CDR2 is FQNEAQ. Unmatched junction bases come to 9, with V trimmed by 5 bases and J by 6 bases.